This T cell receptor (beta chain) was profiled in a study of T cell repertoires in cytomegalovirus infection. Study-level background: Public TCR beta signatures were indicative of both CMV infection and a matching HLA type.

TCRdb fed the reads into MiXCR, producing one record per CDR3 protein. The data show about 280,000 distinct CDR3 sequences, about 20% seen once. Turning to this clonotype: The antigen is not known.

Study results and limitations: The study found HLA-C-restricted CMV-specific TCR beta clonotypes dominating the ex vivo response.

The origin of this receptor is a human donor in good health (CMV status not recorded). Some clones in this sample may be carry-over from other donors' samples. Sequenced material: cultured PBMCs, taken from culture after CMV antigen stimulation.

Written as DNA, the CDR3 is TGTGCCAGTAGCCGTAGCGGGAGTGTCTTAGAGACCCAGTACTTC. It translates to CASSRSGSVLETQYF. This chain joins TRBV19 and TRBJ2-5; 9 nucleotides align to TRBD2. From germline, CDR1 is LNHDA and CDR2 SQIVND (reference sequence). CDR3 length: 15 amino acids. V was pared by 6 bases and J by 4 bases, with 9 bases of the junction left unmatched. The entire variable domain, with the rest obtained from reference TRBV19 and TRBJ2-5, is as follows: DGGITQSPKYLFRKEGQNVTLSCEQNLNHDAMYWYRQDPGQGLRLIYYSQIVNDFQKGDIAEGYSVSREKKESFPLTVTSAQKNPTAFYLCASSRSGSVLETQYFGPGTRLLVL.